What follows are 8 T cell receptor beta chains derived from one specimen sequenced in a study of T cell repertoires in cytomegalovirus infection (dated by TCRdb to the late 2010s). This specimen's treatment or condition label, per the study, means: in vitro stimulation with specific CMV peptide epitopes to enrich CMV-specific T cells. Sequenced on an Illumina HiSeq 1500. In TCRdb, the public reads were trimmed at Q25 with fastp and aligned with MiXCR, with productive beta chains retained. A single entry per CDR3 protein holds the most common genes and DNA from its merged rows. In all, the sample holds 600,000 to 700,000 distinct CDR3 sequences, and around 35% of those were seen once. 15% to 20% of the sample rests with the top ten. Which antigens these TCRs recognize remains unknown. The sample consisted of cultured PBMCs, taken from culture after CMV antigen stimulation. These TCRs come from a human donor in good health (CMV status not recorded). Some clones in this sample may be carry-over from other donors' samples.

This clonotype came up a few times. The chain carries TRBV7-9 and TRBJ1-1; a weak D match, TRBD1 (5 bases). Trimming left V 7 bases short and J 0 bases short, with 12 bases between. CDR1 and CDR2 (germline): SEHNR, FQNEAQ (reference sequence). This CDR3 has 14 amino acids. CDR3 loop: CASTQGRMNTEAFF. The CDR3 DNA follows: TGTGCCAGCACTCAGGGCCGGATGAACACTGAAGCTTTCTTT.

J is TRBJ2-5 and V is TRBV7-2, with TRBD2 identical over 7 bases. This CDR3 comprises 15 residues. Losses at the gene ends were 4 bases for V and 4 bases for J; bases not matched to a gene: 9. Germline assignment: CDR1 SGHTA and CDR2 FQGNSA. The CDR3 region has the DNA TGTGCCAGCAGCTACCTTGGCGGGGGAGCAGAGACCCAGTACTTC. Protein sequence: CASSYLGGGAETQYF.

This clonotype was detected a few times. The rearrangement uses TRBV7-8 and TRBJ2-7, with 16 nucleotides matching TRBD2. Germline CDR1 SGHVS, CDR2 FQNEAQ. After removal of 5 bases from V and 7 bases from J, the junction contained 14 bases not matched to a gene. The CDR3 consists of 18 residues. Here the CDR3 reads CASSDRGGLAGGRGEQYF. CDR3 DNA: TGTGCCAGCAGCGACAGGGGGGGACTAGCGGGAGGGCGGGGGGAGCAGTACTTC.

The V gene is TRBV20-1, the J gene TRBJ1-4, with D maybe TRBD1 (6 bases). The CDR3 totals 12 residues. The V gene's germline CDR1 is DFQATT and CDR2 SNEGSKA (reference sequence). V dropped 7 bases and J dropped 7 bases, with 13 bases sitting between them. The CDR3 protein is CSGLEGGEKLFF. DNA for the CDR3: TGCAGTGGACTAGAAGGGGGTGAAAAACTGTTTTTT.

V and J are TRBV7-2 and TRBJ2-5, with 10 bases aligning to TRBD1. The trim removed 5 bases at V and 7 bases at J, leaving 7 bases unmatched. The CDR3 sequence is 14 residues long. Germline assignment: CDR1 SGHTA and CDR2 FQGNSA. This CDR3 is CASSPGQGRGTQYF. Here the CDR3 DNA reads TGTGCCAGCAGCCCGGGACAGGGGCGGGGGACCCAGTACTTC. Supplemented by reference TRBV7-2 and TRBJ2-5, the full variable domain reads GAGVSQSPSNKVTEKGKDVELRCDPISGHTALYWYRQSLGQGLEFLIYFQGNSAPDKSGLPSDRFSAERTGGSVSTLTIQRTQQEDSAVYLCASSPGQGRGTQYFGPGTRLLVL.

In its sample, this clonotype was seen many times. CDR3 loop: CASSFSRGGNTIYF. The DNA of the CDR3 is TGTGCCAGCAGCTTCTCCAGGGGGGGAAACACCATATATTTT. V gene TRBV7-2 combines with J gene TRBJ1-3; TRBD1 aligns across 7 bases. Germline CDR1 SGHTA, CDR2 FQGNSA. There are 14 residues in the CDR3. V shed 3 bases and J 4 bases; nucleotides not matched to a gene: 3.

The gene calls are TRBV6-6 and TRBJ1-3; 10 bases are shared with TRBD1. The V segment lost 2 bases and the J segment 7 bases; nucleotides outside the gene matches: 17. The germline V gene has CDR1 MNHNY and CDR2 SVGAGI (reference sequence). The CDR3 runs to 19 residues. The CDR3 DNA follows: TGTGCCAGCAGTTACGGACAGGGGGAATATACTGTGTTTGAGAACACCATATATTTT. It encodes CASSYGQGEYTVFENTIYF.

A few counts support this clonotype. This chain joins TRBV12-3 or TRBV12-4 and TRBJ2-5; the D is unclear. The CDR3 extends over 13 amino acids. V lost 5 bases, J lost 3 bases, and 10 bases lay in between. In nucleotides, the CDR3 is TGTGCCAGCAGTCGCGGACGGAAAGAGACCCAGTACTTC. Protein: CASSRGRKETQYF.